The clone carrying this T cell receptor beta chain was detected only once. No antigen is known for it. Uncontrolled infections, other autoimmune diseases, pregnancy or lactation led to exclusion of patients. What was amplified from RNA transcripts were TCR beta CDR3 regions. An initial round of RT-PCR targeting the TCR CDR3 relied on the HTBI primer set. TCRdb processed the multiplex PCR reads anew with MiXCR; each CDR3 protein has one entry. The data hold 480,000 or so distinct CDR3 sequences, with around 43% observed a single time. In germline, CDR1 is SGHVS, CDR2 FQNEAQ. The CDR3 is made up of 16 amino acids. Trimming cost V 0 bases and J 1 base, with 12 bases left between them. This record comes from a study of T cells in Graves' hyperthyroidism and ophthalmopathy. Overall study results and limits: Expanded thyroid clonotypes (above 0.001) were mostly also found in blood.

The chain joins TRBV7-8 to TRBJ1-1, with D possibly being TRBD1 (6 bases). The sequencing input was peripheral blood or thyroid tissue (not recorded which). The TCR sequence derives from an adult woman with Graves' disease, either hyperthyroidism or ophthalmopathy (not recorded which). CDR3: CASSLALGAQNTEAFF. The CDR3 region has the DNA TGTGCCAGCAGCTTAGCGTTGGGGGCTCAGAACACTGAAGCTTTCTTT.